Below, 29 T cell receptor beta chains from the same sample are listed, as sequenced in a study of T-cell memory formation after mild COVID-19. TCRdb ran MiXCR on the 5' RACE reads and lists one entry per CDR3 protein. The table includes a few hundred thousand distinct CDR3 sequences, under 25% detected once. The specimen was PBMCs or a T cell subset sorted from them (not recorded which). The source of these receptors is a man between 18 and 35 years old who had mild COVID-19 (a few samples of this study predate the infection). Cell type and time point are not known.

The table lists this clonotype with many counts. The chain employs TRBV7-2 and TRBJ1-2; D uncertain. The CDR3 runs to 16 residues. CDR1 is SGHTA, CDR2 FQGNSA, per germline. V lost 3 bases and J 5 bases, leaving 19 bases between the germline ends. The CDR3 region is CASSFTVNPDSYGYTF. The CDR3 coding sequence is TGTGCCAGCAGCTTTACCGTTAACCCAGATTCATATGGCTACACCTTC.

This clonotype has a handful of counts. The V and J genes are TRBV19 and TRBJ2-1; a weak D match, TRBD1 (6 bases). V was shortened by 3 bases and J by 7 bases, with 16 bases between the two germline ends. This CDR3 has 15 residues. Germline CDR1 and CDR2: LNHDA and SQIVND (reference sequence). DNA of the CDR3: TGTGCCAGTAGTATTGGGCAGGGGAGTATGAATGAGCAGTTCTTC. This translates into CASSIGQGSMNEQFF.

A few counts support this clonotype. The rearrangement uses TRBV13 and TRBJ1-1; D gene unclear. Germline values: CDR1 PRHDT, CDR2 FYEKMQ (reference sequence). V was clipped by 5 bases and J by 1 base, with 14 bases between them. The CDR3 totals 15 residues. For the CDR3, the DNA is TGTGCCAGCAGCCGAGGTAATCGAGCGAACACTGAAGCTTTCTTT. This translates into CASSRGNRANTEAFF.

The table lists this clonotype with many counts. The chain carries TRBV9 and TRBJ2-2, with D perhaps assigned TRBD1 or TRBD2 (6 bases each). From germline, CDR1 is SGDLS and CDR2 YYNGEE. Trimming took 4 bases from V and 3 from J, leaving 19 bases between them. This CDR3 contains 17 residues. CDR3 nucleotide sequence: TGTGCCAGCAGCTTAAAGAAAAGGGGGGTAGACACCGGGGAGCTGTTTTTT. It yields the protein CASSLKKRGVDTGELFF. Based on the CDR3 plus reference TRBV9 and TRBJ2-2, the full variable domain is DSGVTQTPKHLITATGQRVTLRCSPRSGDLSVYWYQQSLDQGLQFLIQYYNGEERAKGNILERFSAQQFPDLHSELNLSSLELGDSALYFCASSLKKRGVDTGELFFGEGSRLTVL.

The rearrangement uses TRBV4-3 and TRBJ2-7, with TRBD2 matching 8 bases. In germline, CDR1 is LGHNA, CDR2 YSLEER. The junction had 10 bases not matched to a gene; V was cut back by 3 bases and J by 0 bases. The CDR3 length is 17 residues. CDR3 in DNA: TGCGCCAGCAGCCAGATCCGGGGGGGGCCGAGCTCCTACGAGCAGTACTTC. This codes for CASSQIRGGPSSYEQYF.

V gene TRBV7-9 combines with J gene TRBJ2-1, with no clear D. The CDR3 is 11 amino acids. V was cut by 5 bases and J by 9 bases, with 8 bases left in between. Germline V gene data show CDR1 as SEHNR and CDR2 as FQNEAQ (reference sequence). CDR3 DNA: TGTGCCAGCAGCGGTCTCGGTGAGCAGTTCTTC. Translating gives CASSGLGEQFF.

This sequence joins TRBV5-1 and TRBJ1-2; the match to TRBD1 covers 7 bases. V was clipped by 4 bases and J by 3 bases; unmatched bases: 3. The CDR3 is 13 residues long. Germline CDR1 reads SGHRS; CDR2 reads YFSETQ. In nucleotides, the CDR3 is TGCGCCAGCAGCCGGGACAGCTACTATGGCTACACCTTC. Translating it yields CASSRDSYYGYTF.

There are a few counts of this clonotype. The CDR3 sequence: CASSQTSGGFETQYF. In DNA form, the CDR3 reads TGTGCCAGCAGCCAAACTTCGGGTGGTTTTGAGACCCAGTACTTC. This chain connects TRBV11-2 to TRBJ2-5; no clear D gene. CDR3 length equals 15 residues. The germline CDR1 and CDR2 sequences are SGHAT and FQNNGV. V dropped 5 bases and J dropped 5 bases, with 18 bases sitting between them.

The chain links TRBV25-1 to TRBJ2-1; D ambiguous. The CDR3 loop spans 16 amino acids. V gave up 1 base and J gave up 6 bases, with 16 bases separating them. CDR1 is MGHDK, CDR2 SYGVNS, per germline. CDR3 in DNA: TGTGCCAGCAGTGAATTACACAATACCCTCCCCAATGAGCAGTTCTTC. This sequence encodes CASSELHNTLPNEQFF.

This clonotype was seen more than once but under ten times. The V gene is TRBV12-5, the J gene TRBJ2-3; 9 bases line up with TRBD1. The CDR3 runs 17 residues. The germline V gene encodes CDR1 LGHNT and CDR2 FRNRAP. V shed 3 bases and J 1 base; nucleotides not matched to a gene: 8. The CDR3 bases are TGTGCTAGTGGTTTAATGGGACAGGGTTTTGGCACAGATACGCAGTATTTT. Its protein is CASGLMGQGFGTDTQYF.

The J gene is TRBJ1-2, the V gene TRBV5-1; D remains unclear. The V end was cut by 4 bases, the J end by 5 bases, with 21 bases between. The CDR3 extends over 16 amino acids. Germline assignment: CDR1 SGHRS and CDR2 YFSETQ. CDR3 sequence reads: CASSPGGARPFYGYTF. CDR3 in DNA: TGCGCCAGCAGCCCTGGAGGCGCCCGACCCTTTTATGGCTACACCTTC. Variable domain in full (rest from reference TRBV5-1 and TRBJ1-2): KAGVTQTPRYLIKTRGQQVTLSCSPISGHRSVSWYQQTPGQGLQFLFEYFSETQRNKGNFPGRFSGRQFSNSRSEMNVSTLELGDSALYLCASSPGGARPFYGYTFGSGTRLTVV.

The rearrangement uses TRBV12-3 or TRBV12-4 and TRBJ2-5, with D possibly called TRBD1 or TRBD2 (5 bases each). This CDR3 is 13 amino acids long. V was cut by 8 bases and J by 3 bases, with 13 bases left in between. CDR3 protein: CASSSGTEETQYF. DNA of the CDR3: TGTGCCAGCTCGTCCGGGACGGAAGAGACCCAGTACTTC.

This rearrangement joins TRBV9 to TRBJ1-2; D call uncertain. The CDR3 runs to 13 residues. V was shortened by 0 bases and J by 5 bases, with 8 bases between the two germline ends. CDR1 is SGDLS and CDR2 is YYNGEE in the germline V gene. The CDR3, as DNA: TGTGCCAGCAGCGTAGGGGATACGTATGGCTACACCTTC. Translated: CASSVGDTYGYTF.

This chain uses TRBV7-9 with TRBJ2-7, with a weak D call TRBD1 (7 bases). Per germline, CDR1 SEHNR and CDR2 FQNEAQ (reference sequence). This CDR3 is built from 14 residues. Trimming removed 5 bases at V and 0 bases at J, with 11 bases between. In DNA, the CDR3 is TGTGCCAGCAGCCGCGGGGACAGCTCCTACGAGCAGTACGTC. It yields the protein CASSRGDSSYEQYV.

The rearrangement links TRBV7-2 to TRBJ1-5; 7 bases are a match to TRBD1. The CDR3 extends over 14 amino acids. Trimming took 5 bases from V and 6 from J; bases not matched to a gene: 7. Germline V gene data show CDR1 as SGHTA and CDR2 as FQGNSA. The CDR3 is CASSQKTGSQPQHF. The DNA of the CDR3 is TGTGCCAGCAGCCAAAAGACAGGGAGTCAGCCCCAGCATTTT.

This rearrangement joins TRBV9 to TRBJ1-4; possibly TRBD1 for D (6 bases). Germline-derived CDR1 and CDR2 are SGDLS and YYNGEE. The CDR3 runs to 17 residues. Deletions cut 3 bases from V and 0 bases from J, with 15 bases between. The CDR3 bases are TGTGCCAGCAGCGAGGGGGACTTTAGAGCAACTAATGAAAAACTGTTTTTT. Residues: CASSEGDFRATNEKLFF.

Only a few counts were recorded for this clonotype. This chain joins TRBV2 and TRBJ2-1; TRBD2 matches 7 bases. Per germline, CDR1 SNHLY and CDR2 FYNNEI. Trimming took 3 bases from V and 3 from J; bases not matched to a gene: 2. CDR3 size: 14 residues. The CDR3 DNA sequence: TGTGCCAGCAGTGAGCGGGGGAACTACAATGAGCAGTTCTTC. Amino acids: CASSERGNYNEQFF.

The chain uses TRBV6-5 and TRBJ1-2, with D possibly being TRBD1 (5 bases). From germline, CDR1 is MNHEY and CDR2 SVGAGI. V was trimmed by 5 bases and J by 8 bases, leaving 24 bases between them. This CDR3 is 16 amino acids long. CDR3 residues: CASSATGTESRRGYTF. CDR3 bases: TGTGCCAGCAGTGCCACCGGGACGGAATCCCGAAGAGGCTACACCTTC.

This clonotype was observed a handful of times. CDR3 bases: TGTGCCAGCAGCTCCCAGGGGCGAGGAGGAGAAGCTTTCTTT. This gives the protein CASSSQGRGGEAFF. The chain has TRBV13 and TRBJ1-1, with D possibly matching TRBD1 (6 bases). The CDR3 has 14 residues. Germline values: CDR1 PRHDT, CDR2 FYEKMQ (reference sequence). The V end lost 4 bases, the J end lost 8 bases, and 17 bases lay between the germline ends.

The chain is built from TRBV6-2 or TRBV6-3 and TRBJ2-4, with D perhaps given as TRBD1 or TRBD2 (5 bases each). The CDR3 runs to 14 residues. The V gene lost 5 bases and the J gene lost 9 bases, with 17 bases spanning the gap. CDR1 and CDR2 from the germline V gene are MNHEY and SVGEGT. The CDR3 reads CASSPRGDGGIQYF. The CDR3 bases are TGTGCCAGCAGTCCTAGGGGAGATGGAGGCATTCAGTACTTC.

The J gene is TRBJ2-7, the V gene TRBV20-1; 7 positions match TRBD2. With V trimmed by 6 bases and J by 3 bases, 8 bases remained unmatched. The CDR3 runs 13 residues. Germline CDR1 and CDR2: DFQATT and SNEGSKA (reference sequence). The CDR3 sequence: CSATQRGNYEQYV. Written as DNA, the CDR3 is TGCAGTGCCACCCAGCGGGGTAACTACGAGCAGTACGTC.

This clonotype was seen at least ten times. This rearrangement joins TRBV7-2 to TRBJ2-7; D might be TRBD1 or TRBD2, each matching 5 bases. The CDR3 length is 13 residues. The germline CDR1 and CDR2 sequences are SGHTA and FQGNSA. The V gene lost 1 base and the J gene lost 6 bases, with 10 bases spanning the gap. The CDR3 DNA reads TGTGCCAGCAGCTTAGTGGGACGGGGCGAGCAGTACGTC. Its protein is CASSLVGRGEQYV.

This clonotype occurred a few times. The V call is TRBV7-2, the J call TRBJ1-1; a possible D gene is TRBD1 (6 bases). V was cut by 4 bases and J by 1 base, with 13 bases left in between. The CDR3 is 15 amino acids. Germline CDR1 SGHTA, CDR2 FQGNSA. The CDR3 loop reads CASSSTGNSNTEAFF. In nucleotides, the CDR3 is TGTGCCAGCAGCTCCACAGGGAACTCGAACACTGAAGCTTTCTTT.

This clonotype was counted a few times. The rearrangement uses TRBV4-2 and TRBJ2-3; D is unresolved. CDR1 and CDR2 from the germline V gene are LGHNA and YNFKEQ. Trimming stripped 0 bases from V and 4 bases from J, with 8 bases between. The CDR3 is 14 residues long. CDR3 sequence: CASSQDLRADTQYF. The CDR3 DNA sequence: TGTGCCAGCAGCCAAGACCTCCGGGCAGATACGCAGTATTTT.

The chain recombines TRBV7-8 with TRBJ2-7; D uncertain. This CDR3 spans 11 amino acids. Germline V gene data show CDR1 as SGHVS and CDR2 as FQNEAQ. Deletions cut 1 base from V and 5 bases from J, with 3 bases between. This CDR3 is CASSLDDEQYF. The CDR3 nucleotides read TGTGCCAGCAGCTTAGACGACGAGCAGTACTTC.

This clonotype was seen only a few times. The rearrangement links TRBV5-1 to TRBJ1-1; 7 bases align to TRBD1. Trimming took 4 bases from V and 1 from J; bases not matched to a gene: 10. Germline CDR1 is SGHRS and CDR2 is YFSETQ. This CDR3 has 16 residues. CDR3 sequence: CASSPRTGRRNTEAFF. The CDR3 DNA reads TGCGCCAGCAGCCCGAGGACAGGCCGGAGGAACACTGAAGCTTTCTTT.

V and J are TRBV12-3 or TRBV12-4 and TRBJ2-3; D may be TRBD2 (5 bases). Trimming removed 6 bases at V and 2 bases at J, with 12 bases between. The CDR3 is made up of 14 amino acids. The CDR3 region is CASRYRENTDTQYF. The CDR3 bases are TGTGCCAGCAGGTACCGGGAAAACACAGATACGCAGTATTTT.

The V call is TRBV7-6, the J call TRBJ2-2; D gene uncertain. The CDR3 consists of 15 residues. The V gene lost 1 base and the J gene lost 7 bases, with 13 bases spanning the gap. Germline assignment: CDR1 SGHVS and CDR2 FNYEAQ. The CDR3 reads CASSLVAGYHGELFF. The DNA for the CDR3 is TGTGCCAGCAGCTTAGTAGCCGGGTACCACGGGGAGCTGTTTTTT.

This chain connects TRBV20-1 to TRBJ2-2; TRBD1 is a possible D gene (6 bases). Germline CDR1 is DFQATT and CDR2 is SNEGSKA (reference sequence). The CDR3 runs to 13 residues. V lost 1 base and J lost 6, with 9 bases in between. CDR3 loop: CSARGQGPGELFF. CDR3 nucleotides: TGCAGTGCTAGAGGTCAGGGGCCCGGGGAGCTGTTTTTT.